These 5 T cell receptor beta chains share one sample of origin, sequenced in a study of T cells in Graves' hyperthyroidism and ophthalmopathy. TCR beta CDR3 regions were amplified from RNA transcripts. Using the HTBI primer set, a first-round RT-PCR was run on the TCR CDR3. From the multiplex PCR reads, TCRdb called clonotypes with MiXCR, one entry per CDR3 protein. The sample lists about 560,000 distinct CDR3 sequences, approximately 15% occurring once. Sequenced: blood. These receptors all stem from a young woman with Graves' hyperthyroidism.

Only a few counts were recorded for this clonotype. V gene TRBV15 combines with J gene TRBJ1-2; 9 bases match TRBD1. The CDR3 covers 16 residues. V lost 5 bases and J lost 8; bases outside the gene matches: 15. Germline assignment: CDR1 LNHNV and CDR2 YYDKDF (reference sequence). In nucleotides, the CDR3 is TGTGCCACCAGCGCTAGCGGGACAGGGATTGCCGGCGGCTACACCTTC. Protein product: CATSASGTGIAGGYTF.

In its sample, this clonotype was seen many times. The rearrangement links TRBV5-1 to TRBJ2-7; D remains unclear. Between the trimmed V and J ends, which lost 5 bases and 0 bases, there was a span of 9 bases. From germline, CDR1 is SGHRS and CDR2 YFSETQ. The CDR3 runs 13 residues. This CDR3 reads CASSQMSSYEQYF. In DNA, the CDR3 is TGCGCCAGCAGTCAGATGAGCTCCTACGAGCAGTACTTC.

This clonotype was seen many times. The chain carries TRBV5-1 and TRBJ2-3; D unresolved. This CDR3 has 13 amino acids. Germline V gene sequence: CDR1 SGHRS, CDR2 YFSETQ. Trimming removed 4 bases from V and 3 bases from J, with 9 bases in between. DNA of the CDR3: TGCGCCAGCAGCGCTAGGTGGACAGATACGCAGTATTTT. Translation gives CASSARWTDTQYF.

This clonotype has a count of ten or more. V and J are TRBV7-2 and TRBJ1-1; D is unresolved. CDR1 SGHTA and CDR2 FQGNSA come from the germline V gene. The CDR3 has 13 residues. Trimming shortened V by 2 bases and J by 5 bases, and 9 bases separated the two germline ends. In nucleotides, the CDR3 is TGTGCCAGCAGCTTACCGACTCGGACTGAAGCTTTCTTT. Protein sequence: CASSLPTRTEAFF.

The chain carries TRBV11-2 and TRBJ1-4; TRBD1 agrees at 7 bases. V lost 4 bases and J lost 3; bases outside the gene matches: 8. The CDR3 spans 16 residues. Germline V lookup: CDR1 SGHAT, CDR2 FQNNGV. The CDR3 DNA reads TGTGCCAGCAGCTCGGAGTACAGGGGTGCTAATGAAAAACTGTTTTTT. Translation gives CASSSEYRGANEKLFF.